The next 9 T cell receptor beta chains were all read from a single sample in a study of early T cells in non-severe SARS-CoV-2 infection. TCRdb fed the 5' RACE reads into MiXCR, producing one record per CDR3 protein. This table has 25,000 to 35,000 distinct CDR3 sequences, 4% to 5% appearing once. The specimen was whole blood. The receptors derive from an adult who was a healthcare worker with PCR-confirmed SARS-CoV-2 infection or an uninfected control (not recorded which).

This clonotype was observed many times. The chain employs TRBV28 and TRBJ2-2; possible D gene TRBD1, 6 bases. There are 14 residues in the CDR3. Germline lookup yields CDR1 MDHEN and CDR2 SYDVKM. The V end lost 6 bases, the J end lost 7 bases, and 15 bases lay between the germline ends. CDR3 region: CASRKTQGIGELFF. The CDR3 DNA sequence: TGTGCCAGCAGGAAGACTCAGGGGATCGGGGAGCTGTTTTTT.

CDR3 in amino acids: CAISDSTSGSTQYF. The CDR3 nucleotides read TGTGCCATCAGTGACTCGACTAGCGGCTCGACCCAGTACTTC. This chain joins TRBV10-3 and TRBJ2-5; TRBD2 matches 9 bases. CDR1 is ENHRY and CDR2 is SYGVKD in the germline V gene. The CDR3 spans 14 residues. J was trimmed by 7 bases and V by 3 bases; bases with no gene match: 6.

This clonotype was detected many times. The J gene is TRBJ1-2, the V gene TRBV7-9; TRBD1 agrees at 7 bases. V lost 6 bases to trimming and J lost 4 bases; unmatched junction nucleotides: 8. CDR3 length: 14 residues. Germline assignment: CDR1 SEHNR and CDR2 FQNEAQ (reference sequence). CDR3 amino acids: CASRPGQLSYGYTF. CDR3 DNA sequence: TGTGCCAGCAGACCGGGACAGCTATCCTATGGCTACACCTTC.

This clonotype was observed at least ten times. The rearrangement uses TRBV29-1 and TRBJ2-5; 12 nucleotides line up with TRBD2. The CDR3 totals 15 residues. Germline V CDR1 and CDR2: SQVTM, ANQGSEA. V lost 4 bases to trimming and J lost 3 bases; unmatched junction nucleotides: 6. CDR3 in DNA: TGCAGCGTTGGGACTAGCGGGGCACGTAAAGAGACCCAGTACTTC. This encodes CSVGTSGARKETQYF.

This clonotype was detected many times. The chain recombines TRBV29-1 with TRBJ1-4; 11 bases line up with TRBD1. Looked up from germline, CDR1 is SQVTM and CDR2 is ANQGSEA. The CDR3 has 14 residues. J lost 10 bases, V lost 4 bases, and 8 bases had no gene match. This CDR3 is CSVVPGQGVRKLFF. DNA for the CDR3: TGCAGCGTTGTTCCGGGACAGGGGGTTAGAAAACTGTTTTTT.

This clonotype was picked up many times. The J gene is TRBJ1-2, the V gene TRBV24-1; 7 bases agree with TRBD1. Germline loops: CDR1 KGHDR, CDR2 SFDVKD. After removal of 5 bases from V and 4 bases from J, the junction contained 3 bases not matched to a gene. There are 13 residues in the CDR3. The CDR3 loop is CATSGGTAYGYTF. CDR3 sequence (DNA): TGTGCCACCAGTGGCGGGACAGCCTATGGCTACACCTTC.

J is TRBJ2-1 and V is TRBV5-1, with 9 bases lining up with TRBD1. The CDR3 runs to 15 residues. V dropped 4 bases and J dropped 1; count of bases not matched to a gene: 3. Germline V gives CDR1 SGHRS, CDR2 YFSETQ. The CDR3 DNA reads as TGCGCCAGCAGCATGACAGGGGGGTCCTACAATGAGCAGTTCTTC. This gives the protein CASSMTGGSYNEQFF. Full variable domain (missing parts from reference TRBV5-1 and TRBJ2-1): KAGVTQTPRYLIKTRGQQVTLSCSPISGHRSVSWYQQTPGQGLQFLFEYFSETQRNKGNFPGRFSGRQFSNSRSEMNVSTLELGDSALYLCASSMTGGSYNEQFFGPGTRLTVL.

V and J are TRBV7-2 and TRBJ1-5; no definite D call. CDR1 is SGHTA, CDR2 FQGNSA, per germline. Trimming took off 7 bases at V and 3 bases at J, with 13 bases between the two ends. This CDR3 has 14 residues. DNA for the CDR3: TGTGCCAGCACCTCGTGGGGATTCAATCAGCCCCAGCATTTT. It is translated as CASTSWGFNQPQHF. Variable domain in full (rest from reference TRBV7-2 and TRBJ1-5): GAGVSQSPSNKVTEKGKDVELRCDPISGHTALYWYRQSLGQGLEFLIYFQGNSAPDKSGLPSDRFSAERTGGSVSTLTIQRTQQEDSAVYLCASTSWGFNQPQHFGDGTRLSIL.

This clonotype was seen a single time. Being one base from a much bigger clone, this may be a read error. This sequence joins TRBV7-2 and TRBJ1-1; 8 bases are shared with TRBD1. This CDR3 spans 15 amino acids. CDR1 and CDR2 from the germline V gene are SGHTA and FQGNSA. CDR3 bases: TGTGCCAGCAGCAGCCAGACACAGGGGGTCACTGTAGCTTTCTTT. Residues: CASSSQTQGVTVAFF.